This T cell receptor beta chain is from a study of T cells in Graves' hyperthyroidism and ophthalmopathy. The investigators amplified TCR beta CDR3 regions from RNA transcripts. HTBI primers drove first-round RT-PCR of the TCR CDR3. MiXCR, applied by TCRdb to the multiplex PCR reads, yields one record per CDR3 protein. The table has 450,000 to 700,000 distinct CDR3 sequences, roughly 50% seen once. General observations from the study: In the analysis, a 13 V-J model separated ophthalmopathy from stable hyperthyroidism.

Comments on this clonotype: Its target is not known.

The sequence was obtained from an adult woman with Graves' disease, either hyperthyroidism or ophthalmopathy (not recorded which). The sequenced sample consisted of peripheral blood or thyroid tissue (not recorded which).

The CDR3 coding sequence is TGCAGTGCTAGCCTTATCTACGGGGCAACTAATGAAAAACTGTTTTTT. It translates to CSASLIYGATNEKLFF. The chain recombines TRBV20-1 with TRBJ1-4; D is ambiguous. V was clipped by 3 bases and J by 0 bases, with 14 bases between them. CDR1 is DFQATT, CDR2 SNEGSKA, per germline (reference sequence). The CDR3 extends over 16 amino acids.